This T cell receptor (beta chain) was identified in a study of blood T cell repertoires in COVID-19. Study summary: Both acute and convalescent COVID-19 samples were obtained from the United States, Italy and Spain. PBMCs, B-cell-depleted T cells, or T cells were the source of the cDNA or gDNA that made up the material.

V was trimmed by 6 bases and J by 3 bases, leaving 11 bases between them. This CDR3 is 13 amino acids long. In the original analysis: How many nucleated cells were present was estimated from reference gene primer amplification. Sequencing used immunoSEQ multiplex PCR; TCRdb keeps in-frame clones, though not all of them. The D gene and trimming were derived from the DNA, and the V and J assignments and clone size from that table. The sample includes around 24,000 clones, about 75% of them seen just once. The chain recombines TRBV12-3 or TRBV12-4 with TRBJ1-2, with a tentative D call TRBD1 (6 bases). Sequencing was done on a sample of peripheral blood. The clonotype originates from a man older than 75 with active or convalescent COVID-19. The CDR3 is CASRLTGDYGYTF. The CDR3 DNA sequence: TGTGCCAGCAGATTGACAGGAGACTATGGCTACACCTTC.